A selection of T cell receptor beta chains follows, all from one sample in a study of cytomegalovirus exposure and HLA in healthy donors. Produced via immunoSEQ multiplex PCR; TCRdb's table is partial and in-frame only. The repertoire holds about 160,000 clones, with approximately 85% as singletons. What was sequenced was PBMCs. These receptors came from a man in his fifties in good health and CMV-seropositive. CDR3s include the opening cysteine and the closing phenylalanine or tryptophan. The D gene is left open where the match is weak. Clone size, where shown, is once, few, many, or a class for clones that have expanded.

>TRBV27|-|-|TRBJ1-1
TGTGCCAGCAGTTGGGCCGGGGGGAGAACTGAAGCTTTCTTT
CASSWAGGRTEAFF
>TRBV4-2|-|-|TRBJ1-5
TGTGCCAGCAGCCAAGATAGGCAGGGGAACAATCAGCCCCAGCATTTT
CASSQDRQGNNQPQHF
>TRBV18|-|-|TRBJ1-1
TGTGCCAGCTACAACCCCACAGTGAACACTGAAGCTTTCTTT
CASYNPTVNTEAFF
>TRBV30|-|-|TRBJ2-1
TGTGCCTGGAGTCCGTGGACAAGCGAGCAGTTCTTC
CAWSPWTSEQFF
>TRBV7-2|-|-|TRBJ2-3
TGTGCCAGCAGTCCGGGGAGTATCACAGATACGCAGTATTTT
CASSPGSITDTQYF
>TRBV30|TRBD2|-|TRBJ2-7
TGTGCCTGGAGACGGACTAGCGGGAGCTACGAGCAGTACTTC
CAWRRTSGSYEQYF
>TRBV28|TRBD2|-|TRBJ2-1
TGTGCCAGCAGTTTAATAGCGGGAGGGGGGGATGAGCAGTTCTTC
CASSLIAGGGDEQFF
>TRBV6-5|-|-|TRBJ2-7
TGTGCCAGCAGTCCCACCGGGGAGTCTATCTACGAGCAGTACTTC
CASSPTGESIYEQYF
>TRBV5-1|-|-|TRBJ1-4
TGCGCCAGCAGCTTCAGTGCAACTAATGAAAAACTGTTTTTT
CASSFSATNEKLFF
>TRBV7-3|-|-|TRBJ2-3
TGTGCCAGCAGCTTTTCCTACACAGATACGCAGTATTTT
CASSFSYTDTQYF
>TRBV28|TRBD2|-|TRBJ2-5
TGTGCCAGCAGTTTATCCGGGACTAGCGGGAGGGCCACAGAGACCCAGTACTTC
CASSLSGTSGRATETQYF
>TRBV27|-|-|TRBJ2-7
TGTGCCAGCAGTTTAAGCCGGAGCATTTACGAGCAGTACTTC
CASSLSRSIYEQYF
>TRBV6-1|TRBD1|-|TRBJ1-4
TGTGCCAGCAAAGGGACAGGGGGCAATGAAAAACTGTTTTTT
CASKGTGGNEKLFF
>TRBV29-1|TRBD1|-|TRBJ1-1
TGCAGCGTTGGGAGAGCAGGGGGTCTCTCTGAAGCTTTCTTT
CSVGRAGGLSEAFF
>TRBV6-5|-|-|TRBJ2-2
TGTGCCAGCAGTTACGAGTCGGGGAGCACCGGGGAGCTGTTTTTT
CASSYESGSTGELFF
>TRBV7-9|-|-|TRBJ1-2
TGTGCCAGCAGCTTCAAACCAGGGTCTAGCTATGGCTACACCTTC
CASSFKPGSSYGYTF
>TRBV19|-|-|TRBJ2-5
TGTGCCAGTAGTAGCGTTAGCCGGGAGACCCAGTACTTC
CASSSVSRETQYF
>TRBV30|-|once|TRBJ1-6
TGTGCCTGGAGTGCCGGTCCTCTTAATTCACCCCTCCACTTT
CAWSAGPLNSPLHF
>TRBV9|-|few|TRBJ2-3
TGTGCCAGCAGCGTAGCAGCAGATACGCAGTATTTT
CASSVAADTQYF
>TRBV7-9|-|-|TRBJ1-4
TGTGCCAGCAGCTTAAGAACCGGAGATAATGAAAAACTGTTTTTT
CASSLRTGDNEKLFF
>TRBV28|TRBD2|-|TRBJ2-7
TGTGCCAGCAGTCCCCCCGCCGGGGGACTAGCTAACTTC
CASSPPAGGLANF
>TRBV7-8|TRBD2|once|TRBJ2-5
TGTGCCAGCAGCCAACCGACTAGCGGGGGGGGGACCCAGTACTTC
CASSQPTSGGGTQYF
>TRBV5-4|-|-|TRBJ1-1
TGTGCCAGCAGCAGACTACAGGGATCCAACACTGAAGCTTTCTTT
CASSRLQGSNTEAFF
>TRBV6-5|-|-|TRBJ2-1
TGTGCCAGCAGTTACCCCTCCGACGGGAACAATGAGCAGTTCTTC
CASSYPSDGNNEQFF
>TRBV2|-|-|TRBJ2-7
TGTGCCAGCAGTTTTGGACTACCGTACGAGCAGTACTTC
CASSFGLPYEQYF
>TRBV9|-|-|TRBJ2-3
TGTGCCAGCAGCGTAACCGGCGACTATCCTAGCACAGATACGCAGTATTTT
CASSVTGDYPSTDTQYF
>TRBV28|-|-|TRBJ2-1
TGTGCCAGCAGTTTATACAGTCTCCCCTCCCTGTTCTTC
CASSLYSLPSLFF
>TRBV10-3|-|-|TRBJ1-2
TGTGCCATCAGTGATCAGAGGGGAGGGACCCTTGACTATGGCTACACCTTC
CAISDQRGGTLDYGYTF
>TRBV5-1|-|-|TRBJ2-5
TGCGCCAGCAGCTTGTATCCGGGGGACCAAGAGACCCAGTACTTC
CASSLYPGDQETQYF
>TRBV28|-|-|TRBJ2-7
TGTGCCAGCAGAGCTACGGGGGCCTACGAGCAGTACTTC
CASRATGAYEQYF